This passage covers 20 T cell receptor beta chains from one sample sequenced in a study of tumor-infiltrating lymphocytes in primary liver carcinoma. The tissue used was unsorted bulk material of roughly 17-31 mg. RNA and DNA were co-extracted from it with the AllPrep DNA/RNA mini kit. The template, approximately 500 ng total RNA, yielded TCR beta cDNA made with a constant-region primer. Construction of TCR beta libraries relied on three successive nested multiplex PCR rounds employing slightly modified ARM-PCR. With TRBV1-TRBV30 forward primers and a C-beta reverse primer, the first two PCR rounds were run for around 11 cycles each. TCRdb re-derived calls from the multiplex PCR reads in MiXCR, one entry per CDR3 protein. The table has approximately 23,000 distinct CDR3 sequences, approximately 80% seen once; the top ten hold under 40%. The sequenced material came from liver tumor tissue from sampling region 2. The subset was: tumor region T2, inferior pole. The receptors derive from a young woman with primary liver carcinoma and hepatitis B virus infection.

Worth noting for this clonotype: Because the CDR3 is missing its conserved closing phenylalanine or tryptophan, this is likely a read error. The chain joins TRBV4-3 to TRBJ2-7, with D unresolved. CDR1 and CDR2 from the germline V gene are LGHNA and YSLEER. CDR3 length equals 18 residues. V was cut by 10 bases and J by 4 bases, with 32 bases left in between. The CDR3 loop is CATIQAVTVGNIRYEQYL. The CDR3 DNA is TGCGCCACCATCCAAGCTGTGACGGTGGGCAACATTAGATACGAGCAGTACTTA.

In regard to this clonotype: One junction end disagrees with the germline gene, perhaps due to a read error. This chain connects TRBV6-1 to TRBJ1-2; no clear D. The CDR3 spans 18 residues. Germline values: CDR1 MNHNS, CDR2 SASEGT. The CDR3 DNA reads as TGTGCCAGCAGTGAACGATTCCTTGTTCTTAGATCTAACTATGCCTACACCTTC. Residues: CASSERFLVLRSNYAYTF.

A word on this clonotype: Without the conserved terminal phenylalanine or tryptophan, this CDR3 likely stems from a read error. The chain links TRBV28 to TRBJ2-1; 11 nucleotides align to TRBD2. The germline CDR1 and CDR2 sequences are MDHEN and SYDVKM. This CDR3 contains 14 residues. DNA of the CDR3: TGTACCACCAGGGGGACTAGCGGCGACAATGAGCAGTTCCTC. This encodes CTTRGTSGDNEQFL.

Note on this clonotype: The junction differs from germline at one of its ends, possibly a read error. CDR3 DNA: TGCAACGTCGAGACAGGGAGCACTGAAGCATTCTTC. This encodes CNVETGSTEAFF. This chain joins TRBV29-1 and TRBJ1-1; TRBD1 agrees at 7 bases. Germline V lookup: CDR1 SQVTM, CDR2 ANQGSEA. This CDR3 spans 12 amino acids.

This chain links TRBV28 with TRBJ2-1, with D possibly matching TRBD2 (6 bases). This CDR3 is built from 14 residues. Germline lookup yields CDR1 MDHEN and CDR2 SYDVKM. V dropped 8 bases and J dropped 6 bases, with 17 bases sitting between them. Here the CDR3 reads CASLRYGGPNEQFF. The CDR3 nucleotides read TGTGCCAGCCTTCGGTATGGAGGGCCCAATGAGCAGTTCTTC. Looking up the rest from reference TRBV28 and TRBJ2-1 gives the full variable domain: DVKVTQSSRYLVKRTGEKVFLECVQDMDHENMFWYRQDPGLGLRLIYFSYDVKMKEKGDIPEGYSVSREKKERFSLILESASTNQTSMYLCASLRYGGPNEQFFGPGTRLTVL.

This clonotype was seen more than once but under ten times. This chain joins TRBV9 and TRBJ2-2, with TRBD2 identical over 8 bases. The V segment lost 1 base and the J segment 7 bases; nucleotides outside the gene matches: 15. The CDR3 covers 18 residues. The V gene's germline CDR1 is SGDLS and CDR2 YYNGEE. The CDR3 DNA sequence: TGTGCCAGCAGCGTATTTGCCCACACTAGCGGCCGGGGCGGGGAGCTGTTTTTT. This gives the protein CASSVFAHTSGRGGELFF.

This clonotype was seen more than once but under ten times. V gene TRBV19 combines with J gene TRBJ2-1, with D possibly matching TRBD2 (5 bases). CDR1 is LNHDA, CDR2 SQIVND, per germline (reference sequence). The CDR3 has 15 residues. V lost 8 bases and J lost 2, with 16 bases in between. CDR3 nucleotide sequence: TGTGCCAGTTGTGCCGGGATTCGCACCTACAATGAGCAGTTCTTC. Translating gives CASCAGIRTYNEQFF.

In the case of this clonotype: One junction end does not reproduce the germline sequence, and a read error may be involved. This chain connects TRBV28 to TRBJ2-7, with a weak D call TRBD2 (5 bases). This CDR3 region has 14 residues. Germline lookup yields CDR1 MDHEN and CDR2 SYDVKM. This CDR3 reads CASSPRGVSHEQYF. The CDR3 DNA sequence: TGTGCCAGCAGTCCCCGGGGAGTGTCCCACGAGCAGTACTTT.

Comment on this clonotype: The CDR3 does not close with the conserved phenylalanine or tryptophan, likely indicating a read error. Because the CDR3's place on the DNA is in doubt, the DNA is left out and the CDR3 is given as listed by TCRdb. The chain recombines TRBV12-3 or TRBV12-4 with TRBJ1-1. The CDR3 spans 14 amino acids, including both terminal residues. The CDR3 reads CASSLGGSGTEAFI.

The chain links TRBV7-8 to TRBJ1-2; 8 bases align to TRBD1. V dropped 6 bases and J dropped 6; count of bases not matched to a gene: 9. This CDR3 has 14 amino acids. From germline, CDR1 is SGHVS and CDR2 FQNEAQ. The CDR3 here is CASSSVTGVHGYTF. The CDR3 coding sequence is TGTGCCAGCAGTTCCGTGACAGGGGTCCATGGCTACACCTTC.

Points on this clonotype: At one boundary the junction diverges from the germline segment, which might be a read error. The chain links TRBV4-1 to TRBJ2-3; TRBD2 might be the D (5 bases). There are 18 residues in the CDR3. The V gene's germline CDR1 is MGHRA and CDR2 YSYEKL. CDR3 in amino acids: CASSQLDMVSEDSDTQYF. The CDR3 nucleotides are TGCGCCAGTAGCCAACTAGACATGGTATCTGAAGACTCGGATACGCAGTATTTT.

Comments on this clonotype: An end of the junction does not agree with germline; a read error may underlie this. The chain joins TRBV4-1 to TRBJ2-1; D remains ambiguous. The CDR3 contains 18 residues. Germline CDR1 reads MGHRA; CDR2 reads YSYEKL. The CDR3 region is CASSQEWVPHSSYSEQFF. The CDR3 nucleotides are TGCGCCAGTAGCCAAGAATGGGTCCCCCATAGCTCCTACAGTGAGCAGTTCTTC.

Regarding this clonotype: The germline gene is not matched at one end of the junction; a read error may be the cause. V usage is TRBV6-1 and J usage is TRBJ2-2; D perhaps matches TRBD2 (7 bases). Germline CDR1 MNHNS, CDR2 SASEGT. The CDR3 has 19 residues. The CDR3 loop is CASSETLRGGAAKTGELFF. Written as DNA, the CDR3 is TGTGCGAGCAGTGAAACCCTTCGCGGGGGCGCCGCGAAGACCGGGGAGCTGTTTTTT.

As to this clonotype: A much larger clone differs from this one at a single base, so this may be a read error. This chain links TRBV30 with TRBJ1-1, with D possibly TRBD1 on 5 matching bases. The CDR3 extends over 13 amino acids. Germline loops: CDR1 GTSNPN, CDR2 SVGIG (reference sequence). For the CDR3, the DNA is TGTACCCGGACTAAGGGACGGAATATTGAAGCTTTCTTT. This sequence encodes CTRTKGRNIEAFF.

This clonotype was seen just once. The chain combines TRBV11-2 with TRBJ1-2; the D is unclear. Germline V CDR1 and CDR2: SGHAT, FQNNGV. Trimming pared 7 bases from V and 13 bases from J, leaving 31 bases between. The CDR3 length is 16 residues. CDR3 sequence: CASNPRGGIWSYGRTF. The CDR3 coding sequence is TGTGCCAGCAACCCACGAGGCGGGATTTGGAGCTATGGCCGCACCTTC.

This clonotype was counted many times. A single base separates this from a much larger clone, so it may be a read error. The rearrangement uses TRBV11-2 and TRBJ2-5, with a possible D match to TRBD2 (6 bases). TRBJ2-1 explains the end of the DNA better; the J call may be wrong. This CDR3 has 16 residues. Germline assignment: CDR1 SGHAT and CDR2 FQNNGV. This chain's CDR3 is CASRSRDSAHQETQFF. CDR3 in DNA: TGTGCCAGCAGATCCCGGGACTCGGCCCACCAAGAGACCCAGTTCTTC.

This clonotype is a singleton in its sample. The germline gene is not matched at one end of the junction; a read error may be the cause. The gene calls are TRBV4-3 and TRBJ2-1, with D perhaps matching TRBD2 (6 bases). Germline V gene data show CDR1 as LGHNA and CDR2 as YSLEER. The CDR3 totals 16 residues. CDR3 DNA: TGCGCTAGCAGCCAAGATGTGGGAGGCTCCTACAATGAGCAGTTCTTC. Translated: CASSQDVGGSYNEQFF.

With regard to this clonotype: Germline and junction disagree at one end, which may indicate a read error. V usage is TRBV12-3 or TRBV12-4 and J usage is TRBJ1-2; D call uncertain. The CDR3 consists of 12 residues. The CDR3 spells CASSFQKYGCTF. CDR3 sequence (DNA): TGTGCCAGCAGTTTTCAGAAGTATGGCTGCACCTTC.

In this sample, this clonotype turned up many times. The CDR3 region has the DNA TGCAGTGCTAGAGATAGCGGGAGGGCCTCCTACGAGCAGTACTTC. It is translated as CSARDSGRASYEQYF. The chain is built from TRBV20-1 and TRBJ2-7, with 11 positions matching TRBD2. CDR1 is DFQATT, CDR2 SNEGSKA, per germline (reference sequence). Trimming removed 0 bases from V and 0 bases from J; junction bases left unmatched: 1. CDR3 size: 15 residues.

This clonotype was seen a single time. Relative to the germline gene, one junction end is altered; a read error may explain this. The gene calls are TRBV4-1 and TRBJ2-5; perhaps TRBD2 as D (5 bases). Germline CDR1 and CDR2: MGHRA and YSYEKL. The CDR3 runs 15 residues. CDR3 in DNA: TGCGCCAGTAGCCAAGGCAGCGGAGCTCGGGGTGCCCAGTACTTC. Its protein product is CASSQGSGARGAQYF.